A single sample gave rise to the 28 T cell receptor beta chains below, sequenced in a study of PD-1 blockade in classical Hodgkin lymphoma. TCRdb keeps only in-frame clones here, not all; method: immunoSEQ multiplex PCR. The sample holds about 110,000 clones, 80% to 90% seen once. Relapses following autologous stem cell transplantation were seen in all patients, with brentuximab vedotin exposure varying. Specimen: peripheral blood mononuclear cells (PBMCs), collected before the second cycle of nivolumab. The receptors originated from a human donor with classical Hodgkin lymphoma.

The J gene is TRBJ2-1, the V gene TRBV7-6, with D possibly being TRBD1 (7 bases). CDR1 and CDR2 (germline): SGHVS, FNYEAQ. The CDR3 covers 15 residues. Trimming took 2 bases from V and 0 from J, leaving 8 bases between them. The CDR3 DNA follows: TGTGCCAGCAGCTTACAGGGGGGCTCCTACAATGAGCAGTTCTTC. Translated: CASSLQGGSYNEQFF.

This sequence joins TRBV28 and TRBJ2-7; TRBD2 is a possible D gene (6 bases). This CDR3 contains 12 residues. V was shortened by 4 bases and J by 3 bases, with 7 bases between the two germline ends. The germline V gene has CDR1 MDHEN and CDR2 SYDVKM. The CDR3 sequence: CASSWGVYEQYF. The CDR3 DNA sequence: TGTGCCAGCAGTTGGGGGGTCTACGAGCAGTACTTC.

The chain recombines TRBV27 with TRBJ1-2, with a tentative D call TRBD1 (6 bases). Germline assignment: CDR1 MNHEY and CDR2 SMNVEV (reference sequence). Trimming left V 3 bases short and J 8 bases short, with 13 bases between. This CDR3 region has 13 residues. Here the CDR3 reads CASSFLQGGGYTF. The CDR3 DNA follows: TGTGCCAGCAGTTTCTTACAGGGTGGCGGCTACACCTTC.

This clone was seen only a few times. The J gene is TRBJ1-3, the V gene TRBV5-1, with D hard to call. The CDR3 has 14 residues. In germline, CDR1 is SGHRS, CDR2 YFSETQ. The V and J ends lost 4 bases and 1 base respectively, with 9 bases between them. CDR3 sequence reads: CASSEGVSGNTIYF. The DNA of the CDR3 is TGCGCCAGCAGCGAGGGAGTTTCTGGAAACACCATATATTTT.

The CDR3: CASSVYGGRNEQFF. The DNA for the CDR3 is TGTGCCAGCAGCGTTTACGGAGGGCGAAATGAGCAGTTCTTC. The chain combines TRBV9 with TRBJ2-1; D perhaps matches TRBD2 (6 bases). Per germline, CDR1 SGDLS and CDR2 YYNGEE. CDR3 length: 14 residues. V was trimmed by 2 bases and J by 7 bases, leaving 13 bases between them.

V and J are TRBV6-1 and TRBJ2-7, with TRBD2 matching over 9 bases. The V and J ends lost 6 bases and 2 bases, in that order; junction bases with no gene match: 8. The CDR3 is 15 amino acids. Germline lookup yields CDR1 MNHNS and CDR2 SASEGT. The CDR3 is CASRTEAGGAYEQYF. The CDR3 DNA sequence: TGTGCCAGCAGGACCGAAGCGGGAGGTGCCTACGAGCAGTACTTC.

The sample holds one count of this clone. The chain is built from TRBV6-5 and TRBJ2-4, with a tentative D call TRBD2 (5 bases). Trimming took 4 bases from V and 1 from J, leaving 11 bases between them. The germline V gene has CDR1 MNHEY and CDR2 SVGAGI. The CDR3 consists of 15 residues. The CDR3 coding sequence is TGTGCCAGCAGTTCTCTCGGGGTGGCCAAAAACATTCAGTACTTC. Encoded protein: CASSSLGVAKNIQYF.

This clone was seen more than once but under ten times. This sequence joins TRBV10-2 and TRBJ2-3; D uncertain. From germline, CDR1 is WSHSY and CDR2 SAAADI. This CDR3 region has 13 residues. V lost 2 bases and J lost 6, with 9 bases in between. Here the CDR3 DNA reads TGCGCCAGCAGTGAGCCGGCTTGGGATACGCAGTATTTT. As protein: CASSEPAWDTQYF.

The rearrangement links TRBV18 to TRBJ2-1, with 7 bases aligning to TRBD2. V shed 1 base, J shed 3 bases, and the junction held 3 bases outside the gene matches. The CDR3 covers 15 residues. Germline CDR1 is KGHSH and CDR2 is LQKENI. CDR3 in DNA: TGTGCCAGCTCACCACTGGCGGGGGACTACAATGAGCAGTTCTTC. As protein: CASSPLAGDYNEQFF.

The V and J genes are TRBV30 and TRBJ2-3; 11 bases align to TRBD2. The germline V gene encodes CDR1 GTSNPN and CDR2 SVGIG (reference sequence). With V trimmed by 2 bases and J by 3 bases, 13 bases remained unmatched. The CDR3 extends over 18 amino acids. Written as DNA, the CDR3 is TGTGCCTGGAGTTCGGGACTAGCGGCAATCATAAGGACAGATACGCAGTATTTT. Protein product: CAWSSGLAAIIRTDTQYF.

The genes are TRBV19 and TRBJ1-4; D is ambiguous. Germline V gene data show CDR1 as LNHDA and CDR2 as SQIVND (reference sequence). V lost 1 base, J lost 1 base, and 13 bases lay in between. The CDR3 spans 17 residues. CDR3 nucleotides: TGTGCCAGTAGTATAGGTGCCCGACGACGAACTAATGAAAAACTGTTTTTT. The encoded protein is CASSIGARRRTNEKLFF.

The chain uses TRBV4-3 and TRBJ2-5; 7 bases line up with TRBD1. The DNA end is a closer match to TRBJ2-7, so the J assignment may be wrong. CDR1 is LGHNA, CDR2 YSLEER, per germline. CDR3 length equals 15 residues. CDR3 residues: CASSQGQGVFYEQYF. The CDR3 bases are TGCGCCAGCAGCCAAGGGCAGGGGGTGTTCTACGAGCAGTACTTC.

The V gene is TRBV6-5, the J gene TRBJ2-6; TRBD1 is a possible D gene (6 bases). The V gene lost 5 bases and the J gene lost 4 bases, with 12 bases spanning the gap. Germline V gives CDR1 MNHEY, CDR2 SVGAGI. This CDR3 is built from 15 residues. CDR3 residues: CASSPQGLGANVLTF. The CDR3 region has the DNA TGTGCCAGCAGTCCCCAGGGGTTAGGGGCCAACGTCCTGACTTTC.

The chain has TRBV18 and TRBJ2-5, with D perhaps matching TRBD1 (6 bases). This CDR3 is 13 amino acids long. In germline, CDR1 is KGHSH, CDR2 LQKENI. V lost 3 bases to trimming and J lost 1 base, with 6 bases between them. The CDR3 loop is CASSPTGQETQYF. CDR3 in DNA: TGTGCCAGCTCACCGACAGGCCAAGAGACCCAGTACTTC.

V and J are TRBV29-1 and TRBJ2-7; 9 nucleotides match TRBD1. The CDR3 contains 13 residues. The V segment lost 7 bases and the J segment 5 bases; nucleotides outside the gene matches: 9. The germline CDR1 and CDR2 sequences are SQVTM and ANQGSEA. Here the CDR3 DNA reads TGCAGCGCTCAGACAGGGGGAAGGGACGAGCAGTACTTC. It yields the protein CSAQTGGRDEQYF.

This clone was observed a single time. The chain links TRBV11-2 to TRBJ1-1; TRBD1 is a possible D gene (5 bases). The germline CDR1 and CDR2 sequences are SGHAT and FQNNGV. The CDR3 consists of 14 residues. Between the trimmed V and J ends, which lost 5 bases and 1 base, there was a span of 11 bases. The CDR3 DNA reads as TGTGCCAGCAGCCTCCGGACACCGAACACTGAAGCTTTCTTT. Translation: CASSLRTPNTEAFF.

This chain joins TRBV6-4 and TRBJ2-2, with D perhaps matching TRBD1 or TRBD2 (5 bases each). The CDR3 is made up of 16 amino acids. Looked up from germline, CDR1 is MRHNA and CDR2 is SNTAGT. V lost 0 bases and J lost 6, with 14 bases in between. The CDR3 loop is CASSDSLGTAAGELFF. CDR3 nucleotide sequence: TGTGCCAGCAGTGACTCTCTAGGGACCGCGGCCGGGGAGCTGTTTTTT.

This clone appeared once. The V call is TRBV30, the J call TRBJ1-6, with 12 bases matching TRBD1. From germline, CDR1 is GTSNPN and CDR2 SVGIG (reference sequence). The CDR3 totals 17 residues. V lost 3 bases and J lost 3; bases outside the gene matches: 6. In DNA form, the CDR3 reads TGTGCCTGGAGCCCTGGGACAGGGGGCTTCTATAATTCACCCCTCCACTTT. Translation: CAWSPGTGGFYNSPLHF. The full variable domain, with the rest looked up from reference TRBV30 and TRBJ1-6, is SQTIHQWPATLVQPVGSPLSLECTVEGTSNPNLYWYRQAAGRGLQLLFYSVGIGQISSEVPQNLSASRPQDRQFILSSKKLLLSDSGFYLCAWSPGTGGFYNSPLHFGNGTRLTVT.

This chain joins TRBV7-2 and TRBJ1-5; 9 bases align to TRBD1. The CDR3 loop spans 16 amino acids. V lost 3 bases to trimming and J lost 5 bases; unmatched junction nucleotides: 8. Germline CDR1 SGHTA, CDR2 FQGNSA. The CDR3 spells CASSLGDRGLDQPQHF. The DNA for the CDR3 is TGTGCCAGCAGCTTGGGAGACAGGGGGTTAGATCAGCCCCAGCATTTT.

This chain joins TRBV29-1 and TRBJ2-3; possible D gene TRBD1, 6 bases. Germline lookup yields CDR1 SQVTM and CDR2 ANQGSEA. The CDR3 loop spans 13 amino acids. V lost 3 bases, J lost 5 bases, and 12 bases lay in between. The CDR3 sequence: CSVERRGRDTQYF. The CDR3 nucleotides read TGCAGCGTTGAGCGCAGGGGTAGAGATACGCAGTATTTT.

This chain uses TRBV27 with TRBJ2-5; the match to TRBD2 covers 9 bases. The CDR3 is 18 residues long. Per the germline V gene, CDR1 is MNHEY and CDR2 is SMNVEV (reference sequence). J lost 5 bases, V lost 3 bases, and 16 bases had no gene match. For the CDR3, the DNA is TGTGCCAGCAGTTTGTTCCCCCCCTACGCGGGAGGGTGGGAGACCCAGTACTTC. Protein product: CASSLFPPYAGGWETQYF.

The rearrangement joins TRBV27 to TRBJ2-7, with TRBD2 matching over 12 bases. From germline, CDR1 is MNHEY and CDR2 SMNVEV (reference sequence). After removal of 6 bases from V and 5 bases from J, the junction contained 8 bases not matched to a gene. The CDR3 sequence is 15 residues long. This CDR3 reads CASSLAGGLLNEQYF. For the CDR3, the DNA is TGTGCCAGCAGCCTAGCGGGAGGGCTTTTGAACGAGCAGTACTTC.

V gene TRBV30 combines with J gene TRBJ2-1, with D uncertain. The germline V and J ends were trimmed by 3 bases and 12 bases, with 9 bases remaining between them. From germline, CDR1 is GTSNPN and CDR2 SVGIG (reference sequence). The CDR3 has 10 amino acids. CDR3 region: CAWRRKAQFF. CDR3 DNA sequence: TGTGCCTGGAGGAGAAAGGCGCAGTTCTTC.

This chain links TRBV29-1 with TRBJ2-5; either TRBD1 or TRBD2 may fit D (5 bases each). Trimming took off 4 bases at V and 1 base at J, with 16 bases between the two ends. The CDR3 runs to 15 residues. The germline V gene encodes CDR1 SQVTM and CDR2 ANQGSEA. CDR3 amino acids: CSVAGPGAAQETQYF. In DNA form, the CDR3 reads TGCAGCGTTGCGGGCCCCGGGGCAGCCCAAGAGACCCAGTACTTC.

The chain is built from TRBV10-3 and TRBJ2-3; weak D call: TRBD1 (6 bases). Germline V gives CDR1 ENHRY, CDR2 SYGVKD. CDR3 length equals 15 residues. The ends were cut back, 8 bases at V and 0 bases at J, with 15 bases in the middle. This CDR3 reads CAIGEGGVSTDTQYF. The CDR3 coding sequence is TGTGCCATCGGGGAAGGGGGAGTGAGCACAGATACGCAGTATTTT.

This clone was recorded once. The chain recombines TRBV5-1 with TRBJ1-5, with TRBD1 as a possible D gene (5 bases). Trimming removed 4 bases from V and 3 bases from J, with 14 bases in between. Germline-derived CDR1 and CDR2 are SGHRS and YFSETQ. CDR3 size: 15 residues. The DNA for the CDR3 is TGCGCCAGCAGCCCGCAGGCGGGGCCCAATCAGCCCCAGCATTTT. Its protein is CASSPQAGPNQPQHF. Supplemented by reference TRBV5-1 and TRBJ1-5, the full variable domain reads KAGVTQTPRYLIKTRGQQVTLSCSPISGHRSVSWYQQTPGQGLQFLFEYFSETQRNKGNFPGRFSGRQFSNSRSEMNVSTLELGDSALYLCASSPQAGPNQPQHFGDGTRLSIL.

The CDR3 bases are TGTGCCAGCAGTTCCAGGACTAGCTACGAGCAGTACTTC. As protein: CASSSRTSYEQYF. The chain couples TRBV6-1 to TRBJ2-7; 7 bases match TRBD2. This CDR3 has 13 residues. The ends lost 5 bases at V and 3 bases at J; junction bases unmatched: 4. Germline CDR1 is MNHNS and CDR2 is SASEGT.

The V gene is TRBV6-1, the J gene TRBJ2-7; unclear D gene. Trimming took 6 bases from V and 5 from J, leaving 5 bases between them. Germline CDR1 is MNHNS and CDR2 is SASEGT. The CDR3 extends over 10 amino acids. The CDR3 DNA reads TGTGCCAGCAGCGATAACGAGCAGTACTTC. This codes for CASSDNEQYF.